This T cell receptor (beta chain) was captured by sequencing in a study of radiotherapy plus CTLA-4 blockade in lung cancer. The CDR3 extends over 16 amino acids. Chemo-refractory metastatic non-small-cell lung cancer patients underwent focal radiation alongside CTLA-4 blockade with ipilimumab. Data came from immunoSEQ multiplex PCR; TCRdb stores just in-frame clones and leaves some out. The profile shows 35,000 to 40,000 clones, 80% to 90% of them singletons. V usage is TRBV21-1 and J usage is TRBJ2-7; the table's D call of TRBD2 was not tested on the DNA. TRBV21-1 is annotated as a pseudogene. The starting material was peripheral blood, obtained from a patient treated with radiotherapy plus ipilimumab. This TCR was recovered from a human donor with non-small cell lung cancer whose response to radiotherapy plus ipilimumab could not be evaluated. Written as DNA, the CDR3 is TGTGCCAGCAGCAAATACCCGAGGGTAATCTCCTCCGAGCAGTACTTC. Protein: CASSKYPRVISSEQYF.